This T cell receptor beta chain was sequenced during a study of shared clonotypes between healthy human individuals. Notes on the study in general: Researchers sampled only blood; tissue repertoires likely differ.

Per sorted-subset replicate PCR, input was approximately 0.2 ug DNA, representing around 29,000 T cell genomes. Only in-frame clones appear in the TCRdb table, and some are missing; sequencing was by immunoSEQ multiplex PCR. The table records approximately 2.3 million clones, more than 80% of them present only once. CDR3 length: 16 amino acids. Trimming cost V 4 bases and J 7 bases; bases outside gene matches: 16. Looked up from germline, CDR1 is LGHNA and CDR2 is YNFKEQ. A note on this clone: What it binds is not known.

This TCR was recovered from a man younger than 30 in good health. Some clones in this sample may be carry-over from other donors' samples. The V gene is TRBV4-2, the J gene TRBJ2-7, with 7 nucleotides matching TRBD2. The sample taken for sequencing was naive CD4+ T cells from PBMCs. The subset is: CD45RA+ positively selected. CDR3 in DNA: TGTGCCAGCAGCCCCTTGGATGCAGGGAGGGGTGGGGAGCAGTACTTC. It codes for CASSPLDAGRGGEQYF.